The 26 T cell receptor beta chains in this list originate from one sample, sequenced in a study of beta chain features in type 1 diabetes. Since all of the isolated RNA was reverse transcribed, expressed TCRB transcripts were what got sequenced. TCRdb's copy holds only in-frame clones and misses some; the assay was immunoSEQ multiplex PCR. Among about half a million clones listed, approximately 28% were seen once. The sequenced sample consisted of naive CD4+ T cells from blood. These receptors were collected from a man younger than 35 in good health.

This clone has only a few counts. The gene calls are TRBV4-3 and TRBJ2-1, with 11 bases lining up with TRBD2. CDR3 size: 15 residues. The trim removed 5 bases at V and 4 bases at J, leaving 4 bases unmatched. Germline V gives CDR1 LGHNA, CDR2 YSLEER. The CDR3 region is CASSFGTSGYNEQFF. The CDR3 DNA reads as TGCGCCAGCAGCTTCGGGACTAGCGGATACAATGAGCAGTTCTTC.

The rearrangement links TRBV14 to TRBJ2-1; maybe TRBD2 (5 bases). V was shortened by 4 bases and J by 8 bases, with 21 bases between the two germline ends. The CDR3 has 16 amino acids. Germline values: CDR1 SGHDN, CDR2 FVKESK. DNA of the CDR3: TGTGCCAGCAGCCCCTCCCCGTTAGCGCGTGGGTATGAGCAGTTCTTC. Its protein is CASSPSPLARGYEQFF.

A remark on this clone: This CDR3 is also generated by other DNA sequences in the sample. This chain connects TRBV29-1 to TRBJ2-3; 10 positions match TRBD2. Trimming took 6 bases from V and 4 from J; bases not matched to a gene: 7. This CDR3 has 14 residues. Germline V gives CDR1 SQVTM, CDR2 ANQGSEA. DNA for the CDR3: TGCAGCGTCTTAGCGGGAGGAACTTCAGATACGCAGTATTTT. Translating gives CSVLAGGTSDTQYF.

This clone was counted only a few times. The chain employs TRBV4-1 and TRBJ2-3; D gene ambiguous. Deletions cut 0 bases from V and 7 bases from J, with 8 bases between. The CDR3 sequence is 13 residues long. The germline V gene has CDR1 MGHRA and CDR2 YSYEKL. DNA for the CDR3: TGCGCCAGCAGCCAAGATAGTGGGTATACGCAGTATTTT. This codes for CASSQDSGYTQYF.

The J gene is TRBJ1-1, the V gene TRBV7-6; perhaps TRBD1 as D (6 bases). V was trimmed by 5 bases and J by 0 bases, leaving 7 bases between them. CDR1 and CDR2 from the germline V gene are SGHVS and FNYEAQ. CDR3 length equals 13 residues. The CDR3 is CASSGDMNTEAFF. Written as DNA, the CDR3 is TGTGCCAGCAGCGGGGACATGAACACTGAAGCTTTCTTT.

The genes are TRBV7-2 and TRBJ1-5; D ambiguous. V lost 2 bases and J 2 bases, leaving 7 bases between the germline ends. Germline V gene sequence: CDR1 SGHTA, CDR2 FQGNSA. The CDR3 length is 14 residues. The CDR3 nucleotides are TGTGCCAGCAGCTTAAACGCTGGCAATCAGCCCCAGCATTTT. Encoded protein: CASSLNAGNQPQHF.

V usage is TRBV7-2 and J usage is TRBJ2-4; unclear D gene. The CDR3 has 14 amino acids. Germline V gene data show CDR1 as SGHTA and CDR2 as FQGNSA. V was shortened by 0 bases and J by 6 bases, with 9 bases between the two germline ends. The CDR3 DNA reads as TGTGCCAGCAGCTTAGCGGGTGTCCTAAACATTCAGTACTTC. Its translation is CASSLAGVLNIQYF. Full variable domain (remainder filled in from reference TRBV7-2 and TRBJ2-4): GAGVSQSPSNKVTEKGKDVELRCDPISGHTALYWYRQSLGQGLEFLIYFQGNSAPDKSGLPSDRFSAERTGGSVSTLTIQRTQQEDSAVYLCASSLAGVLNIQYFGAGTRLSVL.

The gene calls are TRBV4-1 and TRBJ2-1; the D is unclear. Germline CDR1 reads MGHRA; CDR2 reads YSYEKL. The ends were cut back, 0 bases at V and 3 bases at J, with 6 bases in the middle. CDR3 length: 14 residues. The CDR3 region has the DNA TGCGCCAGCAGCCAAGATGGGAACTACAATGAGCAGTTCTTC. Amino acid sequence: CASSQDGNYNEQFF.

This clone has only a few counts. This sequence joins TRBV29-1 and TRBJ1-2; D remains ambiguous. Germline V lookup: CDR1 SQVTM, CDR2 ANQGSEA. This CDR3 has 10 amino acids. The V gene lost 4 bases and the J gene lost 8 bases, with 8 bases spanning the gap. This CDR3 is CSVVGLGYTF. CDR3 DNA sequence: TGCAGCGTTGTAGGGCTCGGCTACACCTTC.

The chain employs TRBV4-1 and TRBJ2-7; TRBD1 agrees at 7 bases. The CDR3 has 14 amino acids. Germline values: CDR1 MGHRA, CDR2 YSYEKL. The J segment lost 6 bases and the V segment lost 3 bases, leaving 8 bases of the junction unmatched. In DNA form, the CDR3 reads TGCGCCAGCAGCCAGCCCCGAAGGGGGCTCGAGCAGTACTTC. Its protein product is CASSQPRRGLEQYF.

This rearrangement joins TRBV30 to TRBJ2-3; D ambiguous. CDR1 and CDR2 from the germline V gene are GTSNPN and SVGIG (reference sequence). The CDR3 spans 11 residues. V shed 3 bases and J shed 10 bases, with 11 bases lying between them. CDR3 in DNA: TGTGCCTGGAGGGTGATCGAGGCGCAGTATTTT. It specifies CAWRVIEAQYF.

This clone was observed a handful of times. The gene calls are TRBV29-1 and TRBJ2-5, with 9 bases identical to TRBD2. The CDR3 length is 12 residues. J was trimmed by 5 bases and V by 7 bases; bases with no gene match: 5. The germline gives CDR1 SQVTM, CDR2 ANQGSEA. The CDR3 bases are TGCAGCGCCTTAGCGGGAGAGGAGACCCAGTACTTC. Amino acid sequence: CSALAGEETQYF. The variable domain in full, with the rest retrieved from reference TRBV29-1 and TRBJ2-5, is SAVISQKPSRDICQRGTSLTIQCQVDSQVTMMFWYRQQPGQSLTLIATANQGSEATYESGFVIDKFPISRPNLTFSTLTVSNMSPEDSSIYLCSALAGEETQYFGPGTRLLVL.

The chain links TRBV4-3 to TRBJ1-5; D not certain. V was pared by 0 bases and J by 5 bases, with 8 bases between. The V gene's germline CDR1 is LGHNA and CDR2 YSLEER. This CDR3 has 14 residues. CDR3 sequence: CASSQDTRDQPQHF. The DNA of the CDR3 is TGCGCCAGCAGCCAAGATACCCGGGATCAGCCCCAGCATTTT.

V usage is TRBV2 and J usage is TRBJ2-1; the match to TRBD2 covers 13 bases. The germline V gene encodes CDR1 SNHLY and CDR2 FYNNEI. V shed 8 bases, J shed 9 bases, and the junction held 10 bases outside the gene matches. This CDR3 has 15 amino acids. Here the CDR3 DNA reads TGTGCCAGCCAAACTGGGACTAGCGGGATCAGTGAGCAGTTCTTC. Translation: CASQTGTSGISEQFF.

The CDR3, as DNA: TGTGCCAGCAGCTCTCAACTAGCGGGAGGGCTGGAGACCCAGTACTTC. Translating gives CASSSQLAGGLETQYF. This rearrangement joins TRBV7-2 to TRBJ2-5, with 13 positions matching TRBD2. The junction had 7 bases not matched to a gene; V was cut back by 4 bases and J by 5 bases. Germline CDR1 reads SGHTA; CDR2 reads FQGNSA. The CDR3 extends over 16 amino acids.

This clone was detected only once. One base away lies a much larger clone, so this may be a sequencing read error. This chain joins TRBV6-1 and TRBJ2-1; no reliable D call. The germline CDR1 and CDR2 sequences are MNHNS and SASEGT. The V end lost 6 bases, the J end lost 0 bases, and 6 bases lay between the germline ends. This CDR3 contains 13 residues. The CDR3 DNA is TGTGCCAGCAGGCCGAGCTCCTACAATGAGCAGTTCTTC. Translation gives CASRPSSYNEQFF.

The gene calls are TRBV7-9 and TRBJ2-3; a possible D gene is TRBD1 (6 bases). Deletions cut 5 bases from V and 2 bases from J, with 17 bases between. Germline loops: CDR1 SEHNR, CDR2 FQNEAQ (reference sequence). The CDR3 loop spans 16 amino acids. CDR3 sequence: CASSPGEGGNTDTQYF. In nucleotides, the CDR3 is TGTGCCAGCAGCCCAGGGGAAGGGGGTAACACAGATACGCAGTATTTT.

The chain joins TRBV2 to TRBJ2-7, with a possible D match to TRBD2 (5 bases). V gave up 6 bases and J gave up 5 bases, with 14 bases separating them. This CDR3 is 13 amino acids long. The germline CDR1 and CDR2 sequences are SNHLY and FYNNEI. This CDR3 is CASRRVAPNEQYF. CDR3 DNA sequence: TGTGCCAGCAGGCGGGTGGCGCCGAACGAGCAGTACTTC.

This chain uses TRBV30 with TRBJ2-5; TRBD2 might be the D (6 bases). The assigned J gene may be wrong: the sequence end matches TRBJ2-7 better. The germline V gene has CDR1 GTSNPN and CDR2 SVGIG (reference sequence). The CDR3 runs 10 residues. CDR3 DNA sequence: TGTGCCTGGGCGCGGGGCGAGCAGTACTTC. Amino acid sequence: CAWARGEQYF.

The DNA for the CDR3 is TGTGCCAGCAGCCTTAGGGAACGAGGCTCCTACGAGCAGTACTTC. Its protein is CASSLRERGSYEQYF. V is TRBV7-2 and J is TRBJ2-7; D remains ambiguous. This CDR3 contains 15 residues. Per the germline V gene, CDR1 is SGHTA and CDR2 is FQGNSA. Trimming left V 5 bases short and J 0 bases short, with 14 bases between.

This clone came up a few times. The chain couples TRBV7-2 to TRBJ2-1; D gene ambiguous. The CDR3 is 11 residues long. In germline, CDR1 is SGHTA, CDR2 FQGNSA. Trimming took off 11 bases at V and 4 bases at J, with 9 bases between the two ends. CDR3 DNA: TGTGCCGGGTTGAGGTACAATGAGCAGTTCTTC. As protein: CAGLRYNEQFF.

This clone was detected a few times. This chain joins TRBV20-1 and TRBJ2-3; no definite D call. Trimming stripped 6 bases from V and 0 bases from J, with 4 bases between. The CDR3 consists of 11 residues. Per germline, CDR1 DFQATT and CDR2 SNEGSKA (reference sequence). The CDR3 reads CSAISTDTQYF. Written as DNA, the CDR3 is TGCAGTGCCATAAGCACAGATACGCAGTATTTT.

The rearrangement joins TRBV18 to TRBJ2-5; possible D gene TRBD1, 5 bases. Trimming removed 0 bases from V and 2 bases from J, with 7 bases in between. The CDR3 totals 14 residues. Germline CDR1 reads KGHSH; CDR2 reads LQKENI. CDR3 amino acids: CASSPPGVQETQYF. In DNA form, the CDR3 reads TGTGCCAGCTCACCACCAGGGGTTCAAGAGACCCAGTACTTC.

The gene calls are TRBV2 and TRBJ1-4; D ambiguous. The CDR3 is 13 amino acids. Germline lookup yields CDR1 SNHLY and CDR2 FYNNEI. The V and J ends lost 6 bases and 8 bases respectively, with 13 bases between them. CDR3 residues: CASRSWVNEKLFF. Here the CDR3 DNA reads TGTGCCAGCAGGAGTTGGGTAAACGAAAAACTGTTTTTT.

The chain carries TRBV30 and TRBJ1-2; D is uncertain. V was shortened by 0 bases and J by 2 bases, with 4 bases between the two germline ends. The CDR3 runs 12 residues. Germline CDR1 is GTSNPN and CDR2 is SVGIG (reference sequence). CDR3 DNA sequence: TGTGCCTGGAGTGTGGTGAACTATGGCTACACCTTC. This encodes CAWSVVNYGYTF.

This clone was seen only once. The chain combines TRBV30 with TRBJ1-1, with 8 bases lining up with TRBD1. This CDR3 is built from 14 residues. V gave up 2 bases and J gave up 1 base; unmatched junction bases: 3. Germline V gene data show CDR1 as GTSNPN and CDR2 as SVGIG (reference sequence). Here the CDR3 DNA reads TGTGCCTGGAGTATAGGGACAGGGAACACTGAAGCTTTCTTT. Translating gives CAWSIGTGNTEAFF.